The subject of this entry is one T cell receptor beta chain. TCRdb's table, derived via immunoSEQ multiplex PCR, lists solely in-frame clones and lacks some. This sample has more than 65,000 clones; over 75% occur once, and the top ten carry roughly 2.8%. The record originates from a study of identifying expanded T cells in peripheral blood. The ends were cut back, 5 bases at V and 4 bases at J, with 9 bases in the middle. The germline CDR1 and CDR2 sequences are MDHEN and SYDVKM. The CDR3 extends over 12 amino acids. The genes are TRBV28 and TRBJ2-7; D perhaps matches TRBD2 (5 bases). The clonotype originates from a person aged 18-70 years in good health. Material for sequencing was blood. In nucleotides, the CDR3 is TGTGCCAGCAGTCTGAGGAGGTACGAGCAGTACTTC. It specifies CASSLRRYEQYF. The full variable domain, in which reference TRBV28 and TRBJ2-7 provide the parts outside the CDR3, is DVKVTQSSRYLVKRTGEKVFLECVQDMDHENMFWYRQDPGLGLRLIYFSYDVKMKEKGDIPEGYSVSREKKERFSLILESASTNQTSMYLCASSLRRYEQYFGPGTRLTVT.